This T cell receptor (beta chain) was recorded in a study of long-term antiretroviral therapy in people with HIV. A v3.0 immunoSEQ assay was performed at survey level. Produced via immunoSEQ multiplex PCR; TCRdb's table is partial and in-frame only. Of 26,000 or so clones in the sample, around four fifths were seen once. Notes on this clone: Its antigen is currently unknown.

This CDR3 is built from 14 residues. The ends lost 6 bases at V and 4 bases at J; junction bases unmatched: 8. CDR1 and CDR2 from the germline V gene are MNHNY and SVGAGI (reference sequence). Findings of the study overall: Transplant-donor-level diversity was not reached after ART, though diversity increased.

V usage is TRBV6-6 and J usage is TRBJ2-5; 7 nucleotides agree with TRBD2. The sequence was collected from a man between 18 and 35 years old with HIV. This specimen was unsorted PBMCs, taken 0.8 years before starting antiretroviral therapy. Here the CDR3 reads CASSPRGVVETQYF. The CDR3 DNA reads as TGTGCCAGCAGCCCTCGGGGGGTAGTAGAGACCCAGTACTTC.